Described below is a single T cell receptor (beta chain) sequence and its context. What it binds is not known. This sample is part of a study of cytomegalovirus exposure and HLA in healthy donors. Whole-study context: As an earlier analysis found, about 190 million T cells yielded 100 million to 130 million unique TCR beta sequences. HLA-typed donors were the source of about 90 million unique TCRs held in an early data release. Study-wide points: For TCR beta chains, V- and J-gene trimming was later linked to a missense DCLRE1C variant. The authors enumerated over 150 TCR beta chains as linked to cytomegalovirus.

The CDR3 loop spans 15 amino acids. Germline V lookup: CDR1 ENHRY, CDR2 SYGVKD. V was shortened by 2 bases and J by 4 bases, with 14 bases between the two germline ends. PCR was performed using 60 Vbeta and 13 Jbeta primers. Sequencing was performed with immunoSEQ multiplex PCR; in TCRdb, only in-frame clones are kept and a portion is missing. This table has about 170,000 clones, around 77% appearing once. This TCR was recovered from a woman aged 30 to 39 in good health and CMV-seropositive. Material: PBMCs. The chain carries TRBV10-3 and TRBJ1-1; tentative D call: TRBD1 (5 bases). CDR3 nucleotide sequence: TGTGCCATCAGTGAGAGGGCAGGGCGAGGCACTGAAGCTTTCTTT. Its translation: CAISERAGRGTEAFF.